The 14 T cell receptor beta chains below come from one sample, sequenced in a study of OX40 agonist ivuxolimab in advanced cancers. Sequencing was performed with immunoSEQ multiplex PCR; in TCRdb, only in-frame clones are kept and a portion is missing. The repertoire holds over 25,000 clones, about 81% seen once, with roughly 23% in the top ten. The sample in question was CD4+ or CD8+ T cells sorted from blood, obtained in a trial of the OX40 agonist ivuxolimab. The source of these receptors is an adult with an advanced solid tumor such as melanoma, head and neck, liver or kidney cancer.

The chain couples TRBV19 to TRBJ1-1, with D perhaps TRBD1 (5 bases). The CDR3 is 12 residues long. The germline gives CDR1 LNHDA, CDR2 SQIVND (reference sequence). Trimming removed 7 bases at V and 5 bases at J, with 11 bases between. CDR3 DNA sequence: TGTGCCAGTACCTCGGGGCGGACTGAAGCTTTCTTT. Translation gives CASTSGRTEAFF.

The table lists this clone with a count of one. V usage is TRBV14 and J usage is TRBJ2-7; D unclear. Germline assignment: CDR1 SGHDN and CDR2 FVKESK. The CDR3 consists of 13 residues. The germline V and J ends were trimmed by 1 base and 6 bases, with 10 bases remaining between them. This CDR3 reads CASSQGTGLEQYF. The DNA for the CDR3 is TGTGCCAGCAGCCAAGGAACCGGGCTCGAGCAGTACTTC.

The chain's CDR3 is CASSQGSGNTIYF. In DNA form, the CDR3 reads TGTGCCAGCAGTCAGGGCTCTGGAAACACCATATATTTT. J is TRBJ1-3 and V is TRBV28, with a possible D match to TRBD1 (5 bases). V gave up 5 bases and J gave up 0 bases, with 5 bases separating them. Germline V CDR1 and CDR2: MDHEN, SYDVKM. The CDR3 is 13 residues long.

The CDR3 is CASSRRRDRVGGYTF. The CDR3 DNA follows: TGTGCCAGCAGCCGTAGGAGGGACAGGGTAGGTGGCTACACCTTC. The V and J genes are TRBV9 and TRBJ1-2; 9 bases agree with TRBD1. The trim removed 4 bases at V and 7 bases at J, leaving 11 bases unmatched. Germline values: CDR1 SGDLS, CDR2 YYNGEE. The CDR3 contains 15 residues.

This chain connects TRBV5-1 to TRBJ2-1; D is unresolved. Germline V lookup: CDR1 SGHRS, CDR2 YFSETQ. The CDR3 loop spans 12 amino acids. Between the trimmed V and J ends, which lost 0 bases and 7 bases, there was a span of 5 bases. As DNA, the CDR3 is TGCGCCAGCAGCTTGGTCCAAAATGAGCAGTTCTTC. Translating it yields CASSLVQNEQFF.

This clone was observed a few times. This sequence joins TRBV4-1 and TRBJ2-5; possible D gene TRBD1, 6 bases. Germline V gene lookup returns CDR1 MGHRA and CDR2 YSYEKL. V lost 2 bases to trimming and J lost 2 bases, with 15 bases between them. The CDR3 consists of 16 residues. CDR3 bases: TGCGCCAGCAGCCAAACCCGGGACACGAGTCAAGAGACCCAGTACTTC. This encodes CASSQTRDTSQETQYF.

The chain employs TRBV12-2 and TRBJ2-7; the listed D gene, TRBD2, was not tested against the DNA. TRBV12-2 is termed a pseudogene. There are 15 residues in the CDR3. The CDR3 region is CASLGIGRGRYEQYF. The CDR3 bases are TGTGCAAGTCTAGGAATCGGGCGGGGGAGATACGAGCAGTACTTC.

CDR3 DNA: TGTGCCAGCAGCTTGGGAAAGACAGGGGGGCGCGGCTACACCTTC. It is translated as CASSLGKTGGRGYTF. This chain connects TRBV11-2 to TRBJ1-2, with 9 bases identical to TRBD1. The V gene end was trimmed by 3 bases and the J gene end by 8 bases; junction bases not matched to a gene: 10. The germline gives CDR1 SGHAT, CDR2 FQNNGV. The CDR3 spans 15 residues.

This clone was seen only a few times. Other DNA sequences in the sample encode the same CDR3. This rearrangement joins TRBV6-5 to TRBJ2-1, with D tentatively TRBD2 (6 bases). Trimming cost V 5 bases and J 4 bases, with 12 bases left between them. Germline assignment: CDR1 MNHEY and CDR2 SVGAGI. The CDR3 runs to 14 residues. The CDR3 sequence: CASSRREAYNEQFF. CDR3 DNA: TGTGCCAGCAGTAGGAGGGAGGCATACAATGAGCAGTTCTTC.

The rearrangement links TRBV6-1 to TRBJ2-1; TRBD2 matches at 8 bases. The germline CDR1 and CDR2 sequences are MNHNS and SASEGT. Germline trimming cut 3 bases from V and 0 bases from J; bases unmatched to any gene: 1. The CDR3 runs 15 residues. CDR3 sequence: CASSELAGSYNEQFF. Here the CDR3 DNA reads TGTGCCAGCAGTGAGCTAGCGGGCTCCTACAATGAGCAGTTCTTC.

This chain joins TRBV6-5 and TRBJ2-7; 7 nucleotides align to TRBD1. With 0 bases clipped from V and 1 base from J, the junction kept 3 bases outside the gene matches. The germline V gene encodes CDR1 MNHEY and CDR2 SVGAGI. The CDR3 extends over 15 amino acids. The CDR3 loop is CASSYSAGGSYEQYF. CDR3 bases: TGTGCCAGCAGTTACTCGGCAGGGGGTTCCTACGAGCAGTACTTC.

V is TRBV6-5 and J is TRBJ2-7, with D hard to call. The CDR3 spans 12 residues. V lost 6 bases, J lost 0 bases, and 6 bases lay in between. Germline loops: CDR1 MNHEY, CDR2 SVGAGI. As DNA, the CDR3 is TGTGCCAGCAGGGCGTCCTCCTACGAGCAGTACTTC. Amino acids: CASRASSYEQYF.

The chain carries TRBV11-2 and TRBJ2-7; maybe TRBD2 (6 bases). V was shortened by 4 bases and J by 3 bases, with 13 bases between the two germline ends. The germline gives CDR1 SGHAT, CDR2 FQNNGV. The CDR3 is made up of 14 amino acids. The CDR3 sequence is CASSYGGLGYEQYF. CDR3 in DNA: TGTGCCAGCAGCTACGGGGGACTGGGCTACGAGCAGTACTTC.

This clone was counted only a few times. This chain links TRBV10-1 with TRBJ2-5; possibly TRBD2 for D (5 bases). The CDR3 is made up of 14 amino acids. Trimming removed 6 bases at V and 1 base at J, with 12 bases between. Germline V gene lookup returns CDR1 WNHNN and CDR2 SYGVQD (reference sequence). The CDR3 here is CASRGSASQETQYF. In nucleotides, the CDR3 is TGCGCCAGCAGGGGTAGCGCGAGCCAAGAGACCCAGTACTTC.